The T cell receptor beta chain described here comes from a study of T-cell memory formation after mild COVID-19 (dated by TCRdb to the early 2020s). Broadly, across the study: TCR sequence clusters from the two donors were found to be largely donor specific. T-cell clones expanding and contracting after mild COVID-19 in a couple of donors were tracked by longitudinal TCRalpha and TCRbeta repertoire sequencing. Two young, previously healthy adult volunteers made up the cohort, one male and one female. Beyond this particular receptor, the publication reports: Balanced CD4/CD8 phenotypes were observed for clones contracting from day 15 to 85, whereas a bias towards CD4+ was observed for a second wave of clones expanding from day 15 to 37. SARS-CoV-2 specificity of the second-wave clones peaking on day 37 was not confirmed. Contracting CD4+ clones appeared mostly in the CM and EM memory subsets, whereas CD8+ clones were enriched in EMRA. Only two mild cases were covered in the study, and larger cohorts including severe cases with pre-infection samples were considered necessary. The detection of some responding clones in pre-infection memory suggests that pre-existing cross-reactive memory T cells joined the SARS-CoV-2 response.

For CDR1 and CDR2, the germline V gene (reference sequence) lists LNHNV and YYDKDF. The CDR3 holds 11 amino acids from the cysteine to the phenylalanine. The only DNA kept is the CDR3, 33 bases in frame from the first base. Cut back by 8 bases and 6 bases, the V and J ends lie 9 bases apart. Sequencer: Illumina NovaSeq 6000. TCRalpha and TCRbeta cDNA libraries were built by 5'RACE with constant-segment primers, adding sample barcodes and unique molecular identifiers. Trizol reagent was used to extract RNA from every sample. The libraries were amplified in two PCR steps, and the second step added a second sample barcode and Illumina TruSeq adapters. The libraries were sequenced on an Illumina NovaSeq using 2 x 150 bp paired-end reads. The original methods were these. With migec v1.2.7, reads were demultiplexed and then collapsed into UMI-guided consensus sequences. Using mixcr v2.1.11, UMI consensuses were aligned to TRA and TRB V and J templates and then assembled into clonotypes. Expanded or contracted clonotypes were those called significant by both edgeR and NoisET, with noise models trained on biological replicates. edgeR calls used a false discovery rate-adjusted p below 0.01 and a log2 fold-change threshold of 1. PCA with hierarchical clustering of max-normalized trajectories of the 1000 most abundant clonotypes was used as exploratory dynamics analysis. Separately sequenced CD4+ and CD8+ repertoires were used to assign a CD4 or CD8 phenotype to each responding clone. In TCRdb, the public reads were trimmed at Q25 with fastp and aligned with MiXCR, with productive beta chains retained. Rows merge per CDR3 protein into single entries with the most common DNA and genes. TCRdb's processing, not the authors' own work, is the source of the V and J calls. Counted in this sample were under 250,000 distinct CDR3 sequences; 7.5% to 10% of them appeared once. The top ten hold roughly 21% of the sample.

Regarding this clonotype: Its antigen remains undetermined. Base qualities are not at hand, and no much larger clone is one base apart.

Ficoll-Paque density gradient centrifugation was the method used to isolate PBMCs. The source of this sequence is a man aged 18 to 30 who had mild COVID-19 (a few samples of this study predate the infection). The sample titles of this study are shuffled in the database, so cell type and time point are left out; the donor was told from shared clones. The chain joins TRBV15 to TRBJ2-3, and TRBD2 may be the D gene, going by 6 matching bases. Sequenced material: PBMCs or a T cell subset sorted from them (not recorded which). The sequenced DNA is TGTGCCACCGTACGGGAGGATACGCAGTATTTT. The encoded protein is CATVREDTQYF.